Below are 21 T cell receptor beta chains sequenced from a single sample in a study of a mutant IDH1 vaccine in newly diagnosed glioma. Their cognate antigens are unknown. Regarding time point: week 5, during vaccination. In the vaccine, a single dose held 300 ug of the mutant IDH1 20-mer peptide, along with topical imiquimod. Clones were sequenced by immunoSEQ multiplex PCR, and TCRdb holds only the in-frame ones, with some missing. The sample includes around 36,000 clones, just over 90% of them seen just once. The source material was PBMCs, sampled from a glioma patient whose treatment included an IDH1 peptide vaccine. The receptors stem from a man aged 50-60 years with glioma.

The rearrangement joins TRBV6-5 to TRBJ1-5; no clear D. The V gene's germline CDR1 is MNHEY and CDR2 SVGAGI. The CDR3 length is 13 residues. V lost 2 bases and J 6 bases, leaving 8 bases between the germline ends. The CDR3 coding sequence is TGTGCCAGCAGTTACACAGAAGCTCAGCCCCAGCATTTT. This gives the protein CASSYTEAQPQHF.

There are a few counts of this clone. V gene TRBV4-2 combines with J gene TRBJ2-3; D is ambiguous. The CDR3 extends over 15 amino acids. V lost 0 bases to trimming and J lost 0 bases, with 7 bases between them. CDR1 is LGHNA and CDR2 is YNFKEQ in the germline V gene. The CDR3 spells CASSQEATSTDTQYF. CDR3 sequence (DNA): TGTGCCAGCAGCCAAGAGGCTACTAGCACAGATACGCAGTATTTT.

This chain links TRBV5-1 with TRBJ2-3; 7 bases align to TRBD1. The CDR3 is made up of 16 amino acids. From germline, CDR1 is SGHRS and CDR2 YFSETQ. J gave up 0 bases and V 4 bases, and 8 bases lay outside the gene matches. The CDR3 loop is CASSRGGVISTDTQYF. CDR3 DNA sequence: TGCGCCAGCAGCCGAGGGGGCGTGATTAGCACAGATACGCAGTATTTT.

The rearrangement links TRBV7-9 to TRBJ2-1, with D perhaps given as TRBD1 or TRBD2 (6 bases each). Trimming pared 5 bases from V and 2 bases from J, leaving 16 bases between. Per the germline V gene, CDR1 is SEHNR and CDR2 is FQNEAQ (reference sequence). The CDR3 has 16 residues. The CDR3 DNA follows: TGTGCCAGCAGCCCAGATAGGGGGGCCGCCTACAATGAGCAGTTCTTC. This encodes CASSPDRGAAYNEQFF.

In DNA, the CDR3 is TGTGCCAGCAGCGATGGACAAAGGAATTCACCCCTCCACTTT. Residues: CASSDGQRNSPLHF. The J gene is TRBJ1-6, the V gene TRBV9; TRBD1 might be the D (5 bases). Germline loops: CDR1 SGDLS, CDR2 YYNGEE. V lost 3 bases and J lost 7, with 11 bases in between. The CDR3 runs 14 residues.

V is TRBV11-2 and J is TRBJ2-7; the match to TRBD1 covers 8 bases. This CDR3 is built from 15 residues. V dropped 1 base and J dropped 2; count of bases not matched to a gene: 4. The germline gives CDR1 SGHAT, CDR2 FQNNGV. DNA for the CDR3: TGTGCCAGCAGCTTAGTGTGGGACAGGCCCTACGAGCAGTACTTC. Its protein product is CASSLVWDRPYEQYF.

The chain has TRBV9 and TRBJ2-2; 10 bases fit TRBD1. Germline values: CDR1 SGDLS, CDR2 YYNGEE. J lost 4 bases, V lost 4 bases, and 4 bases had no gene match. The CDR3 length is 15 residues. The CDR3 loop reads CASSTRTGGTGELFF. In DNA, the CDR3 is TGTGCCAGCAGCACTCGGACAGGGGGCACCGGGGAGCTGTTTTTT.

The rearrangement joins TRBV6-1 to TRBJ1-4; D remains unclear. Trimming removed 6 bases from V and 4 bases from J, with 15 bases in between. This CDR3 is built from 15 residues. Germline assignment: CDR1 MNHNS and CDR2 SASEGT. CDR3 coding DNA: TGTGCCAGCAGACCCGGACCGTCGTTTAATGAAAAACTGTTTTTT. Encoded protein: CASRPGPSFNEKLFF.

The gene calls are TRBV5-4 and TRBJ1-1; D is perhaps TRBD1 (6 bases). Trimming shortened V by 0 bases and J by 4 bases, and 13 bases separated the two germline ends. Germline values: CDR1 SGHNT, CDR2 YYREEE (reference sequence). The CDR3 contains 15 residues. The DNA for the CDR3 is TGTGCCAGCAGCTTGGGCGGGGGCCGTGGCACTGAAGCTTTCTTT. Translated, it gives CASSLGGGRGTEAFF. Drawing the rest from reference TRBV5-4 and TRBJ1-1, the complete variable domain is ETGVTQSPTHLIKTRGQQVTLRCSSQSGHNTVSWYQQALGQGPQFIFQYYREEENGRGNFPPRFSGLQFPNYSSELNVNALELDDSALYLCASSLGGGRGTEAFFGQGTRLTVV.

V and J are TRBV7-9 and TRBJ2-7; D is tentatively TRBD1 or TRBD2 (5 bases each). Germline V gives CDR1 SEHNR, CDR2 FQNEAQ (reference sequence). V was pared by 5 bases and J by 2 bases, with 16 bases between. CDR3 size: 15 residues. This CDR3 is CASSGGEGLPYEQYF. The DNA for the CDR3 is TGTGCCAGCAGCGGGGGTGAGGGCCTCCCCTACGAGCAGTACTTC.

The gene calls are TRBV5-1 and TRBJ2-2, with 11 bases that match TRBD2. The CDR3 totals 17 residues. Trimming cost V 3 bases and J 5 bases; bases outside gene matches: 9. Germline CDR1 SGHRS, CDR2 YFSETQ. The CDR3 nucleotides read TGCGCCAGCAGCTCGGGCGGACTAGCGGGTGCAACCGGGGAGCTGTTTTTT. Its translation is CASSSGGLAGATGELFF.

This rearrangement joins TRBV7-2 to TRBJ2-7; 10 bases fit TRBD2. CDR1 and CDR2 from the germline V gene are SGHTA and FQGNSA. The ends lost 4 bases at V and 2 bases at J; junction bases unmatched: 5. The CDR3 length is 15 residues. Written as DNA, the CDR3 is TGTGCCAGCAGCTCCCGCGGGACTAGCGCCTACGAGCAGTACTTC. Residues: CASSSRGTSAYEQYF.

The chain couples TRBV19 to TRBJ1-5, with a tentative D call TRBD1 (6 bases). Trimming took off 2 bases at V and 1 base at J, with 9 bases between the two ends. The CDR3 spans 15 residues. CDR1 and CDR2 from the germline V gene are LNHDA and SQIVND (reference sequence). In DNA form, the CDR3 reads TGTGCCAGTAGTATAAGGGGGGAAAGCAATCAGCCCCAGCATTTT. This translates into CASSIRGESNQPQHF. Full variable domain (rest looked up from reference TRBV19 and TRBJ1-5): DGGITQSPKYLFRKEGQNVTLSCEQNLNHDAMYWYRQDPGQGLRLIYYSQIVNDFQKGDIAEGYSVSREKKESFPLTVTSAQKNPTAFYLCASSIRGESNQPQHFGDGTRLSIL.

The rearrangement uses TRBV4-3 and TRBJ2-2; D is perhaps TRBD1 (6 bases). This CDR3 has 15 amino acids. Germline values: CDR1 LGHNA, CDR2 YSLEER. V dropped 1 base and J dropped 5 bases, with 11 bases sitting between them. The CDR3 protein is CASSQGGQATGELFF. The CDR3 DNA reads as TGCGCCAGCAGCCAAGGGGGGCAGGCGACCGGGGAGCTGTTTTTT.

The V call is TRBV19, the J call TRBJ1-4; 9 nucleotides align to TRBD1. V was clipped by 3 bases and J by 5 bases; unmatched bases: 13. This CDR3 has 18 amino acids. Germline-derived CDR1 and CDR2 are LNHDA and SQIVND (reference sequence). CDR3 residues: CASSMGTGFVSANEKLFF. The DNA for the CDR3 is TGTGCCAGTAGTATGGGGACAGGGTTTGTCAGCGCCAATGAAAAACTGTTTTTT.

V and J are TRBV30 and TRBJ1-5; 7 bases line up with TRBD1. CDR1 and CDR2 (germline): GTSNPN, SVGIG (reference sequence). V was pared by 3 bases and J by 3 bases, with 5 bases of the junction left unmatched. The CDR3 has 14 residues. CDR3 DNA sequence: TGTGCCTGGAGCATTGGGACAGTCAATCAGCCCCAGCATTTT. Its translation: CAWSIGTVNQPQHF. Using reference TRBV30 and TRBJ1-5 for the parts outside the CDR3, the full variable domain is SQTIHQWPATLVQPVGSPLSLECTVEGTSNPNLYWYRQAAGRGLQLLFYSVGIGQISSEVPQNLSASRPQDRQFILSSKKLLLSDSGFYLCAWSIGTVNQPQHFGDGTRLSIL.

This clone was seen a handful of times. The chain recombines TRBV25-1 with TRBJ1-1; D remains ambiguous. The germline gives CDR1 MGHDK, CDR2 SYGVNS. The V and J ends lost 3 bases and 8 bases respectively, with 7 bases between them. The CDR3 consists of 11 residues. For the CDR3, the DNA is TGTGCCAGCAGTGAGGGCGCAGAAGCTTTCTTT. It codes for CASSEGAEAFF.

The CDR3 DNA is TGTGCCAGTAGTATAGTGGGCGGAAGCAATCAGCCCCAGCATTTT. Translated, it gives CASSIVGGSNQPQHF. The chain has TRBV19 and TRBJ1-5; D is uncertain. This CDR3 comprises 15 residues. Trimming stripped 1 base from V and 1 base from J, with 8 bases between. CDR1 and CDR2 (germline): LNHDA, SQIVND (reference sequence).

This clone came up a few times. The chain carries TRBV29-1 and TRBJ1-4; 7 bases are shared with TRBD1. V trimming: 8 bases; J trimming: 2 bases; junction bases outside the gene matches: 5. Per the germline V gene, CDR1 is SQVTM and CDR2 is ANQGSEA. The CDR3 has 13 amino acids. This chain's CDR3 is CSTLTGTNEKLFF. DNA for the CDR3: TGCAGCACCCTGACAGGGACTAATGAAAAACTGTTTTTT.

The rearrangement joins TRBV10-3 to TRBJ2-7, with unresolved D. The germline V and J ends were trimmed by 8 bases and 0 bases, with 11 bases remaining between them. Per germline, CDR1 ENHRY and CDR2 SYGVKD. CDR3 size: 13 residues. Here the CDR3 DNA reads TGTGCCATCGGCTCGGTCAGCTCCTACGAGCAGTACTTC. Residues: CAIGSVSSYEQYF.

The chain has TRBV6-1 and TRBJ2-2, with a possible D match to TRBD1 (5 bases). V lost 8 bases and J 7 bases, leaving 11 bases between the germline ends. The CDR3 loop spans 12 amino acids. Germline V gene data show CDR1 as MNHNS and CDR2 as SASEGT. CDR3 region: CASWTRNGELFF. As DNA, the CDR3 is TGTGCCAGCTGGACACGGAACGGGGAGCTGTTTTTT.